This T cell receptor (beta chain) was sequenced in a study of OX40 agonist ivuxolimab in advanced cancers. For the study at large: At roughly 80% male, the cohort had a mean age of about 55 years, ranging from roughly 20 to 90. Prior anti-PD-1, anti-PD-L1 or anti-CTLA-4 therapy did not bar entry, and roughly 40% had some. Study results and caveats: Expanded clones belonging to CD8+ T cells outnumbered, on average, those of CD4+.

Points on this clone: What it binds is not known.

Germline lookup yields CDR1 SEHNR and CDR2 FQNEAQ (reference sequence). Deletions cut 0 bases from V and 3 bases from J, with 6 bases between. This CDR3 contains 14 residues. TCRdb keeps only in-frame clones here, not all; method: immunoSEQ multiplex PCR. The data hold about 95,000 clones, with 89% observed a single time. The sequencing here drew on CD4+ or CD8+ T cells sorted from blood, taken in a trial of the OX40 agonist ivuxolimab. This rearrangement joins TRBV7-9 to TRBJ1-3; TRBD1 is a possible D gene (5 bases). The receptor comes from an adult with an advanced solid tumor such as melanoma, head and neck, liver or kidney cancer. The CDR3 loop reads CASSLAGVGNTIYF. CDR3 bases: TGTGCCAGCAGCTTAGCAGGGGTTGGAAACACCATATATTTT.